The 13 T cell receptor beta chains presented below share a single source sample, sequenced in a study of T-cell memory formation after mild COVID-19 (dated by TCRdb to the early 2020s). The receptor library was made with 5' RACE. The sample was run on an Illumina NovaSeq 6000. In-frame beta chains were kept once TCRdb had trimmed the public reads at Q25 with fastp and called clones with MiXCR. Identical CDR3 proteins give one entry, which carries the most common genes and DNA. This sample has roughly 100,000 distinct CDR3 sequences in its table, and 9.5% to 15% of those were observed once. The top ten clonotypes cover around 30% of the sample. The sequenced sample consisted of PBMCs or a T cell subset sorted from them (not recorded which). Receptor source: an adult woman who had mild COVID-19 (a few samples of this study predate the infection). The sample titles of this study are shuffled in the database, so cell type and time point are left out; the donor was told from shared clones.

This clonotype was counted a few times. The chain has TRBV5-5 and TRBJ2-1; tentative D call: TRBD1 (5 bases). Trimming cost V 2 bases and J 9 bases, with 9 bases left between them. Germline V lookup: CDR1 SGHKS, CDR2 YYEKEE (reference sequence). The CDR3 covers 12 residues. The CDR3 protein is CASSLPGREQFF. DNA of the CDR3: TGTGCCAGCAGCTTACCAGGGCGTGAGCAGTTCTTC.

This clonotype came up a few times. The chain uses TRBV3-1 and TRBJ2-1; 12 nucleotides agree with TRBD2. Unmatched junction bases numbered 10, after V lost 0 bases and J lost 7 bases. CDR1 is LGHDT and CDR2 is YNNKEL in the germline V gene (reference sequence). The CDR3 extends over 18 amino acids. The CDR3 DNA reads TGTGCCAGCAGCCAAGATAGGGCTAGCGGGGGGGCGAGGAATGAGCAGTTCTTC. Encoded protein: CASSQDRASGGARNEQFF.

This clonotype was observed a handful of times. V is TRBV6-2 or TRBV6-3 and J is TRBJ2-7; tentative D call: TRBD1 (6 bases). CDR3 length: 15 residues. The germline gives CDR1 MNHEY, CDR2 SVGEGT. V shed 7 bases and J shed 3 bases, with 19 bases lying between them. The CDR3 sequence is CASTSTRDNFYEQYF. In DNA, the CDR3 is TGTGCCAGCACCAGCACCCGGGACAACTTCTACGAGCAGTACTTC.

In its sample, this clonotype was seen many times. The chain is built from TRBV27 and TRBJ2-7; 8 bases match TRBD2. The germline V gene encodes CDR1 MNHEY and CDR2 SMNVEV (reference sequence). J gave up 2 bases and V 0 bases, and 3 bases lay outside the gene matches. The CDR3 is made up of 15 amino acids. This CDR3 is CASSLSTSGAYEQYF. DNA of the CDR3: TGTGCCAGCAGTTTATCTACTAGCGGAGCCTACGAGCAGTACTTC.

This clonotype was detected ten times or more. The chain carries TRBV4-2 and TRBJ2-3; D possibly matches TRBD1 or TRBD2 (5 bases each). Germline V gives CDR1 LGHNA, CDR2 YNFKEQ. V lost 2 bases and J lost 2, with 17 bases in between. The CDR3 loop spans 17 amino acids. The CDR3 DNA follows: TGTGCCAGCAGCCAAAACCCACGGGACGTACCCACAGATACGCAGTATTTT. Protein product: CASSQNPRDVPTDTQYF.

The chain combines TRBV20-1 with TRBJ2-2, with 7 bases fitting TRBD1. Trimming cost V 0 bases and J 3 bases; bases outside gene matches: 7. The CDR3 is 16 residues long. Germline-derived CDR1 and CDR2 are DFQATT and SNEGSKA (reference sequence). In DNA form, the CDR3 reads TGCAGTGCTAGAGATCCGCGGCAGGGGGACACCGGGGAGCTGTTTTTT. This codes for CSARDPRQGDTGELFF.

This clonotype was recorded a few times. CDR3 residues: CASSFPDRIRTFYTF. The CDR3 coding sequence is TGTGCCAGCAGTTTCCCTGACAGGATACGCACTTTCTACACCTTC. V usage is TRBV27 and J usage is TRBJ1-2, with D possibly being TRBD1 (6 bases). The ends were cut back, 3 bases at V and 10 bases at J, with 21 bases in the middle. Germline V gene data show CDR1 as MNHEY and CDR2 as SMNVEV (reference sequence). CDR3 length: 15 amino acids.

This clonotype was counted between two and nine times. CDR3: CASQRAENTGELFF. In DNA form, the CDR3 reads TGCGCCAGCCAGCGCGCGGAAAACACCGGGGAGCTGTTTTTT. V and J are TRBV5-1 and TRBJ2-2; D is ambiguous. Germline V CDR1 and CDR2: SGHRS, YFSETQ. The V end lost 7 bases, the J end lost 2 bases, and 12 bases lay between the germline ends. The CDR3 sequence is 14 residues long.

The chain recombines TRBV24-1 with TRBJ2-1; TRBD2 matches at 7 bases. Germline-derived CDR1 and CDR2 are KGHDR and SFDVKD. V lost 9 bases, J lost 8 bases, and 15 bases stayed unmatched. CDR3 size: 15 residues. CDR3 in DNA: TGTGCCACCCAAGCGGGGCAGGGTTGGGGCGATGAGCAGTTCTTC. It is translated as CATQAGQGWGDEQFF.

The chain couples TRBV7-3 to TRBJ1-1; D is undetermined. The CDR3 totals 17 residues. The germline CDR1 and CDR2 sequences are SGHTA and FQGTGA. Trimming shortened V by 1 base and J by 3 bases, and 18 bases separated the two germline ends. The CDR3 spells CASSLMYTGPADTEAFF. The DNA for the CDR3 is TGTGCCAGCAGCTTAATGTACACGGGCCCTGCGGACACTGAAGCTTTCTTT. Together with reference TRBV7-3 and TRBJ1-1, the CDR3 gives the full variable domain: GAGVSQTPSNKVTEKGKYVELRCDPISGHTALYWYRQSLGQGPEFLIYFQGTGAADDSGLPNDRFFAVRPEGSVSTLKIQRTERGDSAVYLCASSLMYTGPADTEAFFGQGTRLTVV.

This clonotype was seen ten or more times. The chain joins TRBV4-3 to TRBJ2-3; D ambiguous. The CDR3 length is 14 residues. Looked up from germline, CDR1 is LGHNA and CDR2 is YSLEER. Trimming took 1 base from V and 2 from J, leaving 7 bases between them. The CDR3 region has the DNA TGCGCCAGCAGCCAAGGGGCCTCCACAGATACGCAGTATTTT. Residues: CASSQGASTDTQYF.

There are a few counts of this clonotype. As DNA, the CDR3 is TGCAGTGCTCCGCGCGTCCCCGGCGGGGAGCTGTTTTTT. This encodes CSAPRVPGGELFF. The chain combines TRBV20-1 with TRBJ2-2; D not resolved. The CDR3 length is 13 residues. Between the trimmed V and J ends, which lost 5 bases and 7 bases, there was a span of 14 bases. The germline gives CDR1 DFQATT, CDR2 SNEGSKA (reference sequence).

For this clonotype: Its ends do not fully match the called genes, so a read error is possible. This chain uses TRBV27 with TRBJ2-3; TRBD1 matches at 9 bases. Per germline, CDR1 MNHEY and CDR2 SMNVEV (reference sequence). The CDR3 is 16 amino acids. The CDR3 loop is CACSFGTGTLTDTQYF. CDR3 bases: TGTGCCTGCAGTTTTGGGACAGGGACCCTCACAGATACGCAGTATTTT.